This T cell receptor (delta chain) was recorded in a study of γδ T cells in repeated Plasmodium falciparum infection. Bulk repertoires came from Vgamma9/Vdelta2+ or Vdelta2-negative gammadelta T cells flow-sorted from PBMC. TCRdb ran CATT on the multiplex PCR reads. Seen here are roughly 93,000 delta-chain clones, about 1.5% observed once, and the top ten hold roughly 9.5%. Trimming cost V 3 bases and J 8 bases, with 22 bases left between them. Germline V gene lookup returns CDR1 TSWWSYY and CDR2 QGS. There are 16 residues in the CDR3. This clone was counted a few times. TCRdb's listed protein matches a much larger clone and diverges from this DNA's translation at residue 10, likely through a read error; the protein shown comes from the DNA.

The source is a pool of human donors (malaria-infected and uninfected, not separated). The source material was gamma-delta T cells from blood. J is TRDJ1 and V is TRDV1; D could derive from TRDD2 or TRDD3 (6 bases each). The J gene, not given by TCRdb, was assigned here from a germline match of the nucleotide sequence. In nucleotides, the CDR3 is TGTGCTCTTGGGGATCCGTGGCCTTCCCGGGGGACCAAACTCATCTTT. Translation: CALGDPWPSRGTKLIF.